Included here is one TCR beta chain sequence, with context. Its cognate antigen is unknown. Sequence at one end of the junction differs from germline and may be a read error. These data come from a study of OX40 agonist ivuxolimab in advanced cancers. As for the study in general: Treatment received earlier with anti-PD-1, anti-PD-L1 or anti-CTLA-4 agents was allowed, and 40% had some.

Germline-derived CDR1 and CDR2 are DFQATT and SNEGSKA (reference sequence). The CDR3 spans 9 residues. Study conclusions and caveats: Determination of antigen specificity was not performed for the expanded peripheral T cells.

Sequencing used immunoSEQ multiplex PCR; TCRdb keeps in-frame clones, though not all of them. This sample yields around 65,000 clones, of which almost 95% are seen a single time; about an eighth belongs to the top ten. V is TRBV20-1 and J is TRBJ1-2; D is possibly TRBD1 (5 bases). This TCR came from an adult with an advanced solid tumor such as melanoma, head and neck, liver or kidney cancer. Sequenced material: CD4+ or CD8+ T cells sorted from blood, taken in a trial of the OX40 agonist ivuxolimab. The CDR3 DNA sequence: TGCAGTGCGATATCCGGGACTTCTTTC. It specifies CSAISGTSF.